This T cell receptor (beta chain) was documented in a study of blood T cell repertoires in COVID-19. Study context: Sources were T cells, B-cell-depleted T cells, or PBMCs; the material itself was cDNA or gDNA.

Participants, about 18 to 90 years old, spanned 24 US areas. CDR3 size: 16 residues. Per the germline V gene, CDR1 is DFQATT and CDR2 is SNEGSKA (reference sequence). V trimming: 3 bases; J trimming: 6 bases; junction bases outside the gene matches: 10. Assay used: immunoSEQ multiplex PCR; TCRdb lists only in-frame clones, some missing. This table holds around 340,000 clones, about 88% found once. The sequenced sample was PBMCs or T cells enriched from blood (not recorded which). The chain uses TRBV20-1 and TRBJ2-1; 11 bases agree with TRBD2. This clonotype was sampled from a woman between 25 and 40 years old who had been exposed to COVID-19. The CDR3, as DNA: TGCAGTGCTAGTACTAGCGGGAGCTTGGGGGGCAATGAGCAGTTCTTC. Amino acid sequence: CSASTSGSLGGNEQFF.